These 10 T cell receptor beta chains originate from one sample sequenced in a study of breast tumors, draining lymph nodes, adjacent tissues. TCRdb re-called the multiplex PCR reads through MiXCR, storing one row per CDR3 protein. The sample carries fewer than 200,000 distinct CDR3 sequences, around 35% recorded once. The lymph nodes were axillary draining lymph nodes from breast cancer patients. The material sequenced was axillary lymph node tissue. All receptors derive from a female donor with breast cancer. Some clones in this sample may be carry-over from other donors' samples.

This clonotype has a count of ten or more. The chain uses TRBV11-1 and TRBJ2-3, with TRBD2 identical over 9 bases. The CDR3 has 16 amino acids. V shed 6 bases, J shed 3 bases, and the junction held 10 bases outside the gene matches. From germline, CDR1 is SGHAT and CDR2 FQDESV (reference sequence). The CDR3 reads CASRSGTSYGTDTQYF. The CDR3 nucleotides are TGTGCCAGCAGATCCGGGACTAGCTACGGGACAGATACGCAGTATTTT.

This clonotype was seen a handful of times. A much larger clonotype is one base distant, so this may be a read error. The V call is TRBV6-1, the J call TRBJ1-6; no firm D call. The germline V gene encodes CDR1 MNHNS and CDR2 SASEGT. V lost 8 bases and J lost 7, with 27 bases in between. The CDR3 length is 18 residues. The CDR3 sequence: CASGAHGRSLGRNSPLHF. CDR3 in DNA: TGTGCCAGCGGTGCCCATGGGAGGAGTCTCGGGAGGAATTCACCCCTCCACTTT.

This clonotype has a count of ten or more. This chain links TRBV29-1 with TRBJ1-2, with 7 nucleotides matching TRBD1. With V trimmed by 6 bases and J by 4 bases, 11 bases remained unmatched. The germline gives CDR1 SQVTM, CDR2 ANQGSEA. The CDR3 extends over 14 amino acids. In DNA form, the CDR3 reads TGCAGCGTGTCGAACCGGGACAGATCCTATGGCTACACCTTC. Encoded protein: CSVSNRDRSYGYTF.

This clonotype came up many times. The chain uses TRBV20-1 and TRBJ1-2; no definite D call. Germline assignment: CDR1 DFQATT and CDR2 SNEGSKA (reference sequence). The length of the CDR3 is 14 residues. Between the trimmed V and J ends, which lost 1 base and 6 bases, there was a span of 15 bases. CDR3 protein: CSARGERAGNGYTF. The CDR3 bases are TGCAGTGCTAGAGGGGAGCGGGCCGGGAATGGCTACACCTTC.

In this sample, this clonotype turned up a few times. The J gene is TRBJ2-1, the V gene TRBV18; D ambiguous. The CDR3 length is 17 residues. Germline loops: CDR1 KGHSH, CDR2 LQKENI. Trimming pared 5 bases from V and 5 bases from J, leaving 22 bases between. The CDR3 is CASSSAPRLSINNEQFF. The CDR3 coding sequence is TGTGCCAGCTCATCGGCCCCCCGCCTAAGCATTAACAATGAGCAGTTCTTC.

This clonotype appeared many times. V and J are TRBV20-1 and TRBJ2-7; D might be TRBD2 (6 bases). CDR3 length: 15 amino acids. V dropped 0 bases and J dropped 3 bases, with 15 bases sitting between them. CDR1 is DFQATT and CDR2 is SNEGSKA in the germline V gene (reference sequence). The CDR3, as DNA: TGCAGTGCTAGAGATCGTCGGGGGTCCGGCTACGAGCAGTACTTC. Protein sequence: CSARDRRGSGYEQYF.

This clonotype has a count of ten or more. This sequence joins TRBV4-2 and TRBJ1-2, with D maybe TRBD1 (6 bases). V was trimmed by 4 bases and J by 8 bases, leaving 20 bases between them. In germline, CDR1 is LGHNA, CDR2 YNFKEQ. The CDR3 is 15 amino acids. The chain's CDR3 is CASSLTGTPSKGYTF. The DNA for the CDR3 is TGTGCCAGCAGCCTAACCGGGACACCGTCTAAGGGCTACACCTTC.

On this clonotype itself: Compared with germline, one end of the junction differs, possibly owing to a read error. This chain uses TRBV10-3 with TRBJ1-3; D is unresolved. The CDR3 covers 14 residues. Per germline, CDR1 ENHRY and CDR2 SYGVKD. CDR3 residues: CAINEGFSGNSIYF. For the CDR3, the DNA is TGTGCCATCAATGAAGGTTTCTCTGGAAACTCCATATATTTT.

This clonotype has ten or more counts. The rearrangement uses TRBV6-1 and TRBJ2-3; D is possibly TRBD1 (6 bases). Trimming shortened V by 4 bases and J by 1 base, and 12 bases separated the two germline ends. This CDR3 spans 15 amino acids. Germline CDR1 is MNHNS and CDR2 is SASEGT. CDR3 protein: CASSGTGTRTDTQYF. CDR3 DNA sequence: TGTGCCAGCAGTGGAACAGGGACCCGCACAGATACGCAGTATTTT.

The J gene is TRBJ2-3, the V gene TRBV7-2; TRBD2 agrees at 10 bases. V shed 6 bases and J 10 bases; nucleotides not matched to a gene: 13. The CDR3 spans 15 residues. CDR1 is SGHTA, CDR2 FQGNSA, per germline. The CDR3 loop reads CASRRTSGPHDAQYF. The DNA of the CDR3 is TGTGCCAGCAGGCGGACTAGCGGTCCGCACGATGCGCAGTATTTT.